The 29 T cell receptor beta chains below were found in one sample sequenced in a study of shared clonotypes between healthy human individuals. Sequenced by immunoSEQ multiplex PCR; TCRdb stores in-frame clones only, minus some. The sample includes more than 550,000 clones, 72% of them seen just once. The sequencing sample was made of memory CD4+ T cells sorted from blood. Sample subset: CD45RA-negative fraction. These receptors were obtained from a woman aged 30 to 39 in good health.

Of note for this clone: Other DNA sequences in the same sample also yield this CDR3. The chain couples TRBV28 to TRBJ1-2; D gene unclear. Per germline, CDR1 MDHEN and CDR2 SYDVKM. V lost 3 bases and J lost 4, with 6 bases in between. CDR3 length equals 12 residues. In DNA form, the CDR3 reads TGTGCCAGCAGTTTTTCAGGCTATGGCTACACCTTC. Its protein is CASSFSGYGYTF.

This clone has at least ten counts. V and J are TRBV21-1 and TRBJ1-5; TRBD1, the table's D call, lacks a check against the DNA. TRBV21-1 is given as a pseudogene. The CDR3 has 16 amino acids. In nucleotides, the CDR3 is TGTGCCAGCAGCACAAGACAGGCCTATAGCAATCAGCCCCAGCATTTT. It is translated as CASSTRQAYSNQPQHF.

This clone was observed many times. This CDR3 is also generated by other DNA sequences in the sample. The gene calls are TRBV2 and TRBJ1-5, with D tentatively TRBD1 (5 bases). Trimming took off 3 bases at V and 7 bases at J, with 13 bases between the two ends. The CDR3 totals 14 residues. Germline loops: CDR1 SNHLY, CDR2 FYNNEI. CDR3 amino acids: CASSDGGAGQPQHF. The CDR3 nucleotides are TGTGCCAGCAGTGATGGAGGGGCCGGGCAGCCCCAGCATTTT. The full variable domain, with the rest looked up from reference TRBV2 and TRBJ1-5, is EPEVTQTPSHQVTQMGQEVILRCVPISNHLYFYWYRQILGQKVEFLVSFYNNEISEKSEIFDDQFSVERPDGSNFTLKIRSTKLEDSAMYFCASSDGGAGQPQHFGDGTRLSIL.

The V gene is TRBV5-4, the J gene TRBJ2-5, with 8 nucleotides matching TRBD1. V shed 2 bases and J 5 bases; nucleotides not matched to a gene: 8. Germline V CDR1 and CDR2: SGHNT, YYREEE (reference sequence). The CDR3 runs to 15 residues. Written as DNA, the CDR3 is TGTGCCAGCAGCTTCTGGCAGGGGGCAGGGGAGACCCAGTACTTC. It codes for CASSFWQGAGETQYF.

This clone was detected only a few times. V and J are TRBV7-6 and TRBJ2-7, with a possible D match to TRBD1 (7 bases). From germline, CDR1 is SGHVS and CDR2 FNYEAQ. V was trimmed by 5 bases and J by 6 bases, leaving 20 bases between them. The CDR3 is made up of 15 amino acids. This CDR3 reads CASSPQGQVGGEQYF. The DNA for the CDR3 is TGTGCCAGCAGCCCCCAAGGACAGGTGGGGGGCGAGCAGTACTTC.

The chain employs TRBV25-1 and TRBJ2-7; 9 bases match TRBD1. The CDR3 consists of 15 residues. Per germline, CDR1 MGHDK and CDR2 SYGVNS. Trimming cost V 6 bases and J 3 bases; bases outside gene matches: 9. The CDR3 coding sequence is TGTGCCAGCAGGGCAAACAGGGGGCGTCACTACGAGCAGTACTTC. Translated: CASRANRGRHYEQYF.

This chain joins TRBV6-1 and TRBJ2-4, with 8 bases lining up with TRBD2. The CDR3 sequence is 18 residues long. CDR1 MNHNS and CDR2 SASEGT come from the germline V gene. The V and J ends lost 0 bases and 0 bases, in that order; junction bases with no gene match: 7. Here the CDR3 reads CASSEAVAGIGAKNIQYF. For the CDR3, the DNA is TGTGCCAGCAGTGAAGCGGTAGCGGGGATTGGAGCCAAAAACATTCAGTACTTC.

The chain couples TRBV28 to TRBJ1-3; 7 bases align to TRBD1. Germline lookup yields CDR1 MDHEN and CDR2 SYDVKM. The CDR3 covers 14 residues. Trimming took 4 bases from V and 9 from J; bases not matched to a gene: 9. Here the CDR3 reads CASSSGQDWGTIYF. CDR3 nucleotide sequence: TGTGCCAGCAGTTCCGGACAGGATTGGGGCACCATATATTTT.

This chain connects TRBV18 to TRBJ1-1; tentative D call: TRBD1 (5 bases). Germline V CDR1 and CDR2: KGHSH, LQKENI. Trimming took off 3 bases at V and 1 base at J, with 15 bases between the two ends. This CDR3 has 16 amino acids. The CDR3 DNA is TGTGCCAGCTCACCGTTTCCGGGGGGGACGAACACTGAAGCTTTCTTT. Amino acids: CASSPFPGGTNTEAFF.

The rearrangement links TRBV29-1 to TRBJ2-5; TRBD1 matches at 11 bases. Germline V CDR1 and CDR2: SQVTM, ANQGSEA. The junction had 9 bases not matched to a gene; V was cut back by 8 bases and J by 4 bases. This CDR3 is built from 14 residues. The CDR3 sequence: CSSSGTGGGETQYF. CDR3 DNA sequence: TGCAGCAGTTCCGGGACAGGGGGAGGAGAGACCCAGTACTTC.

Only a few counts were recorded for this clone. The genes are TRBV6-1 and TRBJ1-2; no reliable D call. Looked up from germline, CDR1 is MNHNS and CDR2 is SASEGT. CDR3 length equals 14 residues. The V and J ends lost 6 bases and 8 bases respectively, with 19 bases between them. The CDR3 sequence is CASRKERPRGGYTF. CDR3 nucleotides: TGTGCCAGCAGAAAAGAAAGGCCCCGAGGGGGCTACACCTTC.

V gene TRBV7-8 combines with J gene TRBJ1-1; weak D call: TRBD1 (5 bases). The CDR3 has 17 residues. V lost 2 bases and J lost 1, with 17 bases in between. Germline V gives CDR1 SGHVS, CDR2 FQNEAQ. CDR3 bases: TGTGCCAGCAGCTTAAGTAGGGTGGGGCAGGAGAACACTGAAGCTTTCTTT. Residues: CASSLSRVGQENTEAFF.

The chain is built from TRBV7-8 and TRBJ2-5; no definite D call. The CDR3 contains 14 residues. V was cut by 2 bases and J by 2 bases, with 9 bases left in between. Per germline, CDR1 SGHVS and CDR2 FQNEAQ. The CDR3: CASSLYERQETQYF. The CDR3 DNA reads as TGTGCCAGCAGCTTATACGAGCGACAAGAGACCCAGTACTTC.

This clone was found once. The chain employs TRBV6-1 and TRBJ2-1; the D gene could be TRBD1 or TRBD2 (6 bases each). CDR3 length: 13 residues. Deletions cut 5 bases from V and 9 bases from J, with 14 bases between. CDR1 is MNHNS, CDR2 SASEGT, per germline. CDR3: CASSSEGGSEQFF. The DNA of the CDR3 is TGTGCCAGCAGTTCCGAGGGGGGTAGTGAGCAGTTCTTC.

This sequence joins TRBV28 and TRBJ2-2; 11 nucleotides match TRBD2. V trimming: 6 bases; J trimming: 5 bases; junction bases outside the gene matches: 2. CDR3 size: 14 residues. Germline CDR1 reads MDHEN; CDR2 reads SYDVKM. CDR3 sequence (DNA): TGTGCCAGCAGACTAGCGGGAGATACCGGGGAGCTGTTTTTT. This encodes CASRLAGDTGELFF.

This clone was picked up many times. The V gene is TRBV25-1, the J gene TRBJ1-1, with TRBD1 as a possible D gene (6 bases). CDR1 is MGHDK, CDR2 SYGVNS, per germline. Trimming stripped 5 bases from V and 4 bases from J, with 14 bases between. This CDR3 region has 14 residues. CDR3 in DNA: TGTGCCAGCAGTACTATTGGAGGGGGCACTGAAGCTTTCTTT. Protein sequence: CASSTIGGGTEAFF.

This clone was detected a few times. Within the sample, other DNA sequences also encode this same CDR3. The gene calls are TRBV5-1 and TRBJ2-7, with D unresolved. The CDR3 extends over 13 amino acids. The germline V gene encodes CDR1 SGHRS and CDR2 YFSETQ. Trimming shortened V by 0 bases and J by 0 bases, and 4 bases separated the two germline ends. The CDR3 loop reads CASSLAASYEQYF. CDR3 nucleotides: TGCGCCAGCAGCTTGGCAGCCTCCTACGAGCAGTACTTC.

J is TRBJ1-2 and V is TRBV7-6; the D gene is possibly TRBD1 (6 bases). This CDR3 is built from 13 residues. Germline V CDR1 and CDR2: SGHVS, FNYEAQ. V gave up 3 bases and J gave up 4 bases, with 9 bases separating them. CDR3 sequence reads: CASSFGGFYGYTF. The CDR3 coding sequence is TGTGCCAGCAGCTTTGGGGGCTTCTATGGCTACACCTTC.

The V gene is TRBV28, the J gene TRBJ1-1, with 8 bases aligning to TRBD1. This CDR3 has 15 amino acids. In germline, CDR1 is MDHEN, CDR2 SYDVKM. V lost 7 bases and J lost 1; bases outside the gene matches: 8. CDR3 region: CASNPTGAGNTEAFF. The CDR3 coding sequence is TGTGCCAGCAACCCGACAGGGGCAGGGAACACTGAAGCTTTCTTT. The full variable domain, with the rest looked up from reference TRBV28 and TRBJ1-1, is DVKVTQSSRYLVKRTGEKVFLECVQDMDHENMFWYRQDPGLGLRLIYFSYDVKMKEKGDIPEGYSVSREKKERFSLILESASTNQTSMYLCASNPTGAGNTEAFFGQGTRLTVV.

The rearrangement uses TRBV29-1 and TRBJ1-1; D not certain. Germline CDR1 SQVTM, CDR2 ANQGSEA. The V end was cut by 3 bases, the J end by 1 base, with 9 bases between. The CDR3 contains 13 residues. The CDR3 loop reads CSVDGKGNTEAFF. Here the CDR3 DNA reads TGCAGCGTTGACGGGAAAGGGAACACTGAAGCTTTCTTT.

The V gene is TRBV2, the J gene TRBJ2-5; the match to TRBD2 covers 8 bases. This CDR3 has 15 amino acids. From germline, CDR1 is SNHLY and CDR2 FYNNEI. V was pared by 4 bases and J by 2 bases, with 6 bases of the junction left unmatched. For the CDR3, the DNA is TGTGCCAGCAGTGGACTAGCGAAGGGACAAGAGACCCAGTACTTC. Its translation is CASSGLAKGQETQYF.

This chain connects TRBV27 to TRBJ2-7; 8 bases match TRBD2. After removal of 8 bases from V and 6 bases from J, the junction contained 15 bases not matched to a gene. CDR3 length: 15 amino acids. CDR1 and CDR2 (germline): MNHEY, SMNVEV (reference sequence). The CDR3: CASSKTSGIPGEQYF. DNA for the CDR3: TGTGCCAGCTCAAAAACTAGCGGTATCCCGGGCGAGCAGTACTTC.

The gene calls are TRBV28 and TRBJ1-5; no definite D call. Trimming took 2 bases from V and 3 from J, leaving 8 bases between them. The CDR3 runs to 14 residues. From germline, CDR1 is MDHEN and CDR2 SYDVKM. The CDR3 protein is CASSLVVTNQPQHF. DNA of the CDR3: TGTGCCAGCAGTTTAGTGGTCACCAATCAGCCCCAGCATTTT. The full variable domain, with the rest looked up from reference TRBV28 and TRBJ1-5, is DVKVTQSSRYLVKRTGEKVFLECVQDMDHENMFWYRQDPGLGLRLIYFSYDVKMKEKGDIPEGYSVSREKKERFSLILESASTNQTSMYLCASSLVVTNQPQHFGDGTRLSIL.

CDR3 residues: CASSVRTGFQETQYF. In DNA, the CDR3 is TGTGCCAGCAGCGTCAGGACAGGGTTCCAAGAGACCCAGTACTTC. The V and J genes are TRBV9 and TRBJ2-5, with 8 positions matching TRBD1. The junction had 4 bases not matched to a gene; V was cut back by 2 bases and J by 1 base. From germline, CDR1 is SGDLS and CDR2 YYNGEE. There are 15 residues in the CDR3.

This clone was found once. The rearrangement links TRBV5-5 to TRBJ1-3, with D unclear. Per germline, CDR1 SGHKS and CDR2 YYEKEE (reference sequence). The ends were cut back, 4 bases at V and 4 bases at J, with 15 bases in the middle. The CDR3 has 15 residues. CDR3 in DNA: TGTGCCAGCAGCCCCGCGCACGGGAAGGGAAACACCATATATTTT. Residues: CASSPAHGKGNTIYF.

The rearrangement joins TRBV28 to TRBJ1-5, with D perhaps TRBD1 (5 bases). The V end was cut by 3 bases, the J end by 6 bases, with 15 bases between. CDR3 length equals 15 residues. Germline loops: CDR1 MDHEN, CDR2 SYDVKM. The CDR3 spells CASSLLGGGIQPQHF. DNA of the CDR3: TGTGCCAGCAGTTTGTTGGGGGGTGGGATTCAGCCCCAGCATTTT. Full variable domain (remainder filled in from reference TRBV28 and TRBJ1-5): DVKVTQSSRYLVKRTGEKVFLECVQDMDHENMFWYRQDPGLGLRLIYFSYDVKMKEKGDIPEGYSVSREKKERFSLILESASTNQTSMYLCASSLLGGGIQPQHFGDGTRLSIL.

The chain combines TRBV28 with TRBJ1-5; D might be TRBD1 (5 bases). The CDR3 runs to 13 residues. In germline, CDR1 is MDHEN, CDR2 SYDVKM. The germline V and J ends were trimmed by 6 bases and 9 bases, with 15 bases remaining between them. The CDR3, as DNA: TGTGCCAGCAGGCCGGGGCCCACGGGGCCCCAGCATTTT. Translation gives CASRPGPTGPQHF.

The V call is TRBV5-1, the J call TRBJ1-1; TRBD1 is a possible D gene (5 bases). The V gene lost 0 bases and the J gene lost 4 bases, with 10 bases spanning the gap. The CDR3 covers 14 residues. Germline assignment: CDR1 SGHRS and CDR2 YFSETQ. CDR3 amino acids: CASSLERGGTEAFF. CDR3 nucleotides: TGCGCCAGCAGCTTGGAGCGGGGGGGCACTGAAGCTTTCTTT.

This clone was recorded only once. The J gene is TRBJ1-1, the V gene TRBV11-2; the D is unclear. Trimming shortened V by 0 bases and J by 7 bases, and 9 bases separated the two germline ends. This CDR3 has 13 amino acids. The germline gives CDR1 SGHAT, CDR2 FQNNGV. The CDR3 DNA sequence: TGTGCCAGCAGCTTAGACCCCCATGGTGAAGCTTTCTTT. It encodes CASSLDPHGEAFF.